The TCR beta chain described here comes from a study of T cell responses to AZD1222 COVID-19 vaccine. This CDR3 region has 16 residues. From germline, CDR1 is SGHDT and CDR2 YYEEEE. Trimming removed 0 bases from V and 5 bases from J, with 18 bases in between. Assay: immunoSEQ multiplex PCR; the TCRdb copy retains only in-frame clones and omits some. The sample lists over 70,000 clones; approximately 89% were seen once. The V and J genes are TRBV5-6 and TRBJ2-7; TRBD2 is a possible D gene (6 bases). This sequence was found in an adult who received the AZD1222 COVID-19 vaccine. The material sequenced was peripheral blood, taken 28 days after the second AZD1222 dose. CDR3 DNA: TGTGCCAGCAGCTTGGCTTTGCGGGGAGGACGGAACGAGCAGTACTTC. This sequence encodes CASSLALRGGRNEQYF.